These 24 T cell receptor beta chains share one sample of origin, sequenced in a study of blood T cells in healthy people across ages. Next came a second PCR, run for about 6 to 12 cycles, which used a sample-barcoded 5' primer along with a J-beta primer mix. TCRdb passed the 5' RACE reads through MiXCR, listing each CDR3 protein once. The table records 650,000 to 1,000,000 distinct CDR3 sequences, 35% to 40% of them present only once. The sequenced sample consisted of blood. These receptor sequences come from a man aged 18 to 29 in good health.

This clonotype appeared many times. This chain joins TRBV27 and TRBJ1-2, with D unresolved. V was trimmed by 3 bases and J by 6 bases, leaving 14 bases between them. Germline loops: CDR1 MNHEY, CDR2 SMNVEV (reference sequence). There are 14 residues in the CDR3. The CDR3 loop is CASSFRSGGNGYTF. DNA for the CDR3: TGTGCCAGCAGTTTTAGGAGCGGCGGGAATGGCTACACCTTC.

The gene calls are TRBV6-2 or TRBV6-3 and TRBJ1-2; D is unclear. CDR3 length equals 15 residues. Germline V gene sequence: CDR1 MNHEY, CDR2 SVGEGT. Trimming took off 6 bases at V and 4 bases at J, with 18 bases between the two ends. The CDR3 DNA sequence: TGTGCCAGCAGACCTACAGCGCAGTCGTCCTATGGCTACACCTTC. Its translation is CASRPTAQSSYGYTF.

This rearrangement joins TRBV9 to TRBJ2-3; tentatively, D is TRBD1 (6 bases). CDR1 and CDR2 from the germline V gene are SGDLS and YYNGEE. V was shortened by 3 bases and J by 1 base, with 18 bases between the two germline ends. The CDR3 has 17 amino acids. CDR3 coding DNA: TGTGCCAGCAGCGAGGGGCCCAAGGCAGGGGGCACAGATACGCAGTATTTT. It translates to CASSEGPKAGGTDTQYF.

In this sample, this clonotype turned up many times. V usage is TRBV19 and J usage is TRBJ2-1; the D is unclear. CDR1 LNHDA and CDR2 SQIVND come from the germline V gene (reference sequence). V gave up 0 bases and J gave up 4 bases, with 4 bases separating them. This CDR3 is built from 13 residues. The CDR3 DNA sequence: TGTGCCAGTAGTATAGAAGGGTACAATGAGCAGTTCTTC. Protein sequence: CASSIEGYNEQFF. Filled out from reference TRBV19 and TRBJ2-1, the complete variable domain reads DGGITQSPKYLFRKEGQNVTLSCEQNLNHDAMYWYRQDPGQGLRLIYYSQIVNDFQKGDIAEGYSVSREKKESFPLTVTSAQKNPTAFYLCASSIEGYNEQFFGPGTRLTVL.

This sequence joins TRBV4-2 and TRBJ2-7; 8 nucleotides match TRBD2. The CDR3 has 15 amino acids. Germline CDR1 and CDR2: LGHNA and YNFKEQ. Losses at the gene ends were 4 bases for V and 6 bases for J; bases not matched to a gene: 11. In DNA, the CDR3 is TGTGCCAGCAGCCTAAGTAGCGGGGCCAATAGCGAGCAGTACTTC. It specifies CASSLSSGANSEQYF.

This clonotype occurred a few times. A much larger clone sits a single nucleotide away, making a read error possible. The rearrangement uses TRBV20-1 and TRBJ2-1, with a weak D call TRBD2 (6 bases). The germline V gene has CDR1 DFQATT and CDR2 SNEGSKA (reference sequence). The germline V and J ends were trimmed by 0 bases and 10 bases, with 19 bases remaining between them. The CDR3 runs 15 residues. As DNA, the CDR3 is TGCAGTGCTAGAGATTTAGCGGACCCACACTACGAGCAGTTCTTC. Its protein product is CSARDLADPHYEQFF.

The V and J genes are TRBV29-1 and TRBJ1-2; the D is unclear. Trimming stripped 5 bases from V and 4 bases from J, with 11 bases between. The CDR3 sequence is 12 residues long. The germline V gene has CDR1 SQVTM and CDR2 ANQGSEA. CDR3 in amino acids: CSVPFLSYGYTF. DNA of the CDR3: TGCAGCGTTCCGTTCCTGTCCTATGGCTACACCTTC. Supplemented by reference TRBV29-1 and TRBJ1-2, the full variable domain reads SAVISQKPSRDICQRGTSLTIQCQVDSQVTMMFWYRQQPGQSLTLIATANQGSEATYESGFVIDKFPISRPNLTFSTLTVSNMSPEDSSIYLCSVPFLSYGYTFGSGTRLTVV.

This sequence joins TRBV12-3 or TRBV12-4 and TRBJ1-1; D is undetermined. Trimming pared 5 bases from V and 0 bases from J, leaving 7 bases between. This CDR3 has 13 residues. The CDR3 here is CASSDGLNTEAFF. DNA of the CDR3: TGTGCCAGCAGTGACGGATTGAACACTGAAGCTTTCTTT.

This clonotype was seen at least ten times. V is TRBV5-6 and J is TRBJ2-7; D is perhaps TRBD2 (5 bases). The CDR3 loop spans 13 amino acids. The V end lost 3 bases, the J end lost 3 bases, and 10 bases lay between the germline ends. CDR1 and CDR2 (germline): SGHDT, YYEEEE. The CDR3 DNA reads TGTGCCAGCAGCTCAGGACGGGACTACGAGCAGTACTTC. It specifies CASSSGRDYEQYF.

This clonotype was observed many times. This chain links TRBV2 with TRBJ2-3; D gene unclear. Trimming left V 3 bases short and J 6 bases short, with 7 bases between. This CDR3 has 12 residues. Germline V lookup: CDR1 SNHLY, CDR2 FYNNEI. DNA for the CDR3: TGTGCCAGCAGTGAGTACGCGGATACGCAGTATTTT. It encodes CASSEYADTQYF.

The chain carries TRBV7-9 and TRBJ2-6; D might be TRBD1 or TRBD2, each matching 5 bases. Germline CDR1 reads SEHNR; CDR2 reads FQNEAQ (reference sequence). The CDR3 consists of 17 residues. The V and J ends lost 5 bases and 8 bases respectively, with 22 bases between them. In DNA, the CDR3 is TGTGCCAGCAGCCATTTGCCCCCGGGACCTACCCCCAACGTCCTGACTTTC. It codes for CASSHLPPGPTPNVLTF.

The chain combines TRBV14 with TRBJ2-1; 7 positions match TRBD2. V lost 7 bases to trimming and J lost 8 bases; unmatched junction nucleotides: 8. The length of the CDR3 is 13 residues. Germline CDR1 and CDR2: SGHDN and FVKESK. DNA for the CDR3: TGTGCCAGCACGGGGGGTCCAGGCGATGAGCAGTTCTTC. Translation: CASTGGPGDEQFF.

Only one count was recorded for this clonotype. The junction departs from germline at one end; a sequencing error may be responsible. V and J are TRBV4-3 and TRBJ2-3; 7 nucleotides match TRBD1. CDR1 and CDR2 (germline): LGHNA, YSLEER. The CDR3 spans 16 residues. This CDR3 is CTSSQRQGTSTDTQYF. The CDR3 DNA reads as TGCACCAGCAGCCAAAGACAGGGTACTAGCACAGATACGCAGTATTTT.

This clonotype was found many times. The V gene is TRBV9, the J gene TRBJ2-3, with D possibly being TRBD1 or TRBD2 (5 bases each). CDR1 is SGDLS and CDR2 is YYNGEE in the germline V gene. There are 15 residues in the CDR3. Trimming shortened V by 0 bases and J by 3 bases, and 11 bases separated the two germline ends. CDR3 amino acids: CASSVAGTFTDTQYF. DNA of the CDR3: TGTGCCAGCAGCGTAGCGGGGACCTTTACAGATACGCAGTATTTT.

This clonotype was counted between two and nine times. This rearrangement joins TRBV20-1 to TRBJ1-2, with D perhaps matching TRBD1 (6 bases). Trimming cost V 5 bases and J 4 bases, with 14 bases left between them. The CDR3 contains 13 residues. In germline, CDR1 is DFQATT, CDR2 SNEGSKA (reference sequence). The chain's CDR3 is CSAVTGRAYGYTF. DNA for the CDR3: TGCAGTGCTGTAACAGGGAGGGCCTATGGCTACACCTTC.

As concerns this clonotype: One end of the junction is discordant with germline, which a read error may explain. This sequence joins TRBV9 and TRBJ1-1; unclear D gene. CDR3 length equals 13 residues. Germline CDR1 and CDR2: SGDLS and YYNGEE. The CDR3 loop is CVSSVAQNTEAFF. CDR3 sequence (DNA): TGTGTCAGCAGCGTAGCTCAGAACACTGAAGCTTTCTTT.

This clonotype was picked up many times. DNA of the CDR3: TGTGCCAGCAGTGCCCGACTAGCGGGGGGGTTATACAATGAGCAGTTCTTC. It encodes CASSARLAGGLYNEQFF. This rearrangement joins TRBV12-3 or TRBV12-4 to TRBJ2-1; 14 bases align to TRBD2. With 5 bases clipped from V and 4 bases from J, the junction kept 7 bases outside the gene matches. The CDR3 is 17 amino acids.

This clonotype was seen once. This may be a read error, as it is one base from a much larger clone. The rearrangement uses TRBV29-1 and TRBJ2-1; possibly TRBD2 for D (6 bases). The better agreement between TRBJ2-7 and the DNA end casts doubt on the J call. This CDR3 has 16 residues. CDR1 and CDR2 from the germline V gene are SQVTM and ANQGSEA. The DNA of the CDR3 is TGCAGCGTTACCTATATCGGAGGGAAAACCTACAATGAGCAGTACTTC. It translates to CSVTYIGGKTYNEQYF.

The chain combines TRBV12-3 or TRBV12-4 with TRBJ2-1, with 16 bases identical to TRBD2. The CDR3 sequence is 15 residues long. The trim removed 6 bases at V and 8 bases at J, leaving 4 bases unmatched. The CDR3 coding sequence is TGTGCCAGCAGATCCGGGACTAGCGGGGGGGATGAGCAGTTCTTC. Its protein product is CASRSGTSGGDEQFF.

This clonotype was found many times. The chain couples TRBV6-6 to TRBJ2-7; 10 positions match TRBD1. Germline assignment: CDR1 MNHNY and CDR2 SVGAGI (reference sequence). The CDR3 sequence is 16 residues long. V lost 8 bases, J lost 6 bases, and 16 bases stayed unmatched. This CDR3 is CASAPGTGVLFGEQYF. The CDR3 bases are TGTGCCAGCGCACCCGGGACAGGGGTCCTTTTTGGCGAGCAGTACTTC.

This clonotype has at least ten counts. The rearrangement joins TRBV12-3 or TRBV12-4 to TRBJ2-4; D remains unclear. Trimming left V 4 bases short and J 3 bases short, with 13 bases between. This CDR3 comprises 15 residues. The CDR3 protein is CASSSALGGKNIQYF. In DNA, the CDR3 is TGTGCCAGCAGTTCCGCATTGGGTGGCAAAAACATTCAGTACTTC.

This chain joins TRBV6-7 and TRBJ1-2; maybe TRBD1 (6 bases). TRBV6-7 is given ORF status, its function remaining uncertain. The CDR3 runs 13 residues. V was clipped by 8 bases and J by 4 bases, with 14 bases between them. CDR3 DNA: TGTGCCAGCTTGAATACAGGGATCTATGGCTACACCTTC. Translation gives CASLNTGIYGYTF.

The J gene is TRBJ1-6, the V gene TRBV9; weak D call: TRBD1 (5 bases). In germline, CDR1 is SGDLS, CDR2 YYNGEE. Deletions cut 3 bases from V and 5 bases from J, with 12 bases between. The CDR3 covers 15 residues. In DNA form, the CDR3 reads TGTGCCAGCAGCGCCCAGGAGGGACATAATTCACCCCTCCACTTT. Amino acid sequence: CASSAQEGHNSPLHF.

The genes are TRBV4-3 and TRBJ1-1; D may be TRBD1 (5 bases). This CDR3 spans 18 amino acids. Germline CDR1 is LGHNA and CDR2 is YSLEER. V lost 0 bases, J lost 0 bases, and 17 bases lay in between. The CDR3 DNA is TGCGCCAGCAGCCAAGATCTTATGGGCCAGGGAGTGAACACTGAAGCTTTCTTT. Protein: CASSQDLMGQGVNTEAFF.